This T cell receptor beta chain was observed in a study of shared T cell receptors in the human thymus. Trimming took 5 bases from V and 4 from J, leaving 23 bases between them. CDR3 length: 17 residues. Germline-derived CDR1 and CDR2 are SGHVS and FQNEAQ. Profiled with immunoSEQ multiplex PCR; TCRdb holds only in-frame clones, not every one. Among some 700,000 clones listed, approximately 83% were seen once. These data were also reused for a study on human thymus T cells. According to that study: Thymus specimens were resections from corrective heart surgery. Thymic and blood repertoires seemed to favor certain V and J genes.

This chain links TRBV7-8 with TRBJ1-1, with D uncertain. The origin of this receptor is a girl under three years old with a congenital heart defect. Sequencing used thymocytes. The CDR3 bases are TGTGCCAGCAGCCCGAACCGGGGTTTTGGTGGGAGCACTGAAGCTTTCTTT. Protein: CASSPNRGFGGSTEAFF.